Shown below are 14 T cell receptor beta chains from a single sample sequenced in a study of OX40 agonist ivuxolimab in advanced cancers. Receptor amplification or capture employed the immunoSEQ multiplex PCR assay. TCRdb's version of the immuneACCESS table is confined to in-frame rearrangements and falls short of the full clone set. An unresolved V gene accounts for under half of the shortfall where checked; the remainder is of unknown origin. For this sample the table gives some 100,000 clones, of which more than 85% were detected only once. The biggest ten clones account for more than 3% of the sample. The sequencing here drew on CD4+ or CD8+ T cells sorted from blood, taken in a trial of the OX40 agonist ivuxolimab. The receptors here all came from an adult with an advanced solid tumor such as melanoma, head and neck, liver or kidney cancer.

This clone was seen just once. The chain links TRBV7-8 to TRBJ2-5, with a possible D match to TRBD2 (6 bases). CDR3 length: 15 residues. Germline values: CDR1 SGHVS, CDR2 FQNEAQ. V lost 0 bases to trimming and J lost 5 bases, with 13 bases between them. CDR3 DNA: TGTGCCAGCAGCTTAGCGCGGGGAGTACTGGAGACCCAGTACTTC. Translating gives CASSLARGVLETQYF.

The chain combines TRBV4-1 with TRBJ2-2, with a tentative D call TRBD2 (6 bases). Germline V gives CDR1 MGHRA, CDR2 YSYEKL. This CDR3 is built from 17 residues. Trimming pared 0 bases from V and 2 bases from J, leaving 13 bases between. The CDR3 loop is CASSQDGGTYNTGELFF. Here the CDR3 DNA reads TGCGCCAGCAGCCAAGATGGAGGGACGTACAACACCGGGGAGCTGTTTTTT.

V usage is TRBV13 and J usage is TRBJ2-5, with TRBD1 identical over 7 bases. V shed 5 bases, J shed 2 bases, and the junction held 5 bases outside the gene matches. CDR3 length equals 14 residues. Germline V gives CDR1 PRHDT, CDR2 FYEKMQ (reference sequence). The CDR3 loop reads CASSPRTGQETQYF. The CDR3 DNA is TGTGCCAGCAGCCCCAGGACAGGACAAGAGACCCAGTACTTC.

V and J are TRBV7-2 and TRBJ1-1; tentatively, D is TRBD1 (6 bases). The germline V and J ends were trimmed by 1 base and 4 bases, with 10 bases remaining between them. Germline CDR1 reads SGHTA; CDR2 reads FQGNSA. The CDR3 runs to 14 residues. The chain's CDR3 is CASSLGQGFTEAFF. CDR3 bases: TGTGCCAGCAGCTTAGGTCAGGGGTTCACTGAAGCTTTCTTT.

CDR3 coding DNA: TGTGCCAGCAGTTTAGCGGTAGGGACAGGGAGTACCTACGAGCAGTACTTC. It is translated as CASSLAVGTGSTYEQYF. The rearrangement uses TRBV28 and TRBJ2-7; TRBD1 agrees at 9 bases. Germline values: CDR1 MDHEN, CDR2 SYDVKM. The CDR3 is made up of 17 amino acids. Trimming removed 2 bases from V and 2 bases from J; junction bases left unmatched: 10.

The V gene is TRBV5-1, the J gene TRBJ2-5, with D perhaps TRBD2 (5 bases). Germline CDR1 SGHRS, CDR2 YFSETQ. V dropped 0 bases and J dropped 5 bases, with 20 bases sitting between them. CDR3 size: 17 residues. CDR3 nucleotides: TGCGCCAGCAGCTTGGCCGAAGGAGCGGCGAGGCGTGAGACCCAGTACTTC. Its translation is CASSLAEGAARRETQYF.

CDR3 bases: TGTGCCAGCAGTGGATGGGACACTTGGGAGCAGTACTTC. Translation: CASSGWDTWEQYF. The chain carries TRBV6-1 and TRBJ2-7, with D maybe TRBD1 (6 bases). Germline lookup yields CDR1 MNHNS and CDR2 SASEGT. V was clipped by 4 bases and J by 7 bases, with 14 bases between them. This CDR3 is 13 amino acids long.

This clone was seen once. The CDR3, as DNA: TGTGCCAGCAGCTTTGGACGAGAGGGAGATTACGAGCAGTACTTC. Translated, it gives CASSFGREGDYEQYF. The chain couples TRBV11-3 to TRBJ2-7; tentative D call: TRBD2 (5 bases). The germline V gene has CDR1 SGHNT and CDR2 YENEEA. The CDR3 has 15 residues. V was pared by 3 bases and J by 4 bases, with 16 bases between.

V and J are TRBV19 and TRBJ2-7; no firm D call. The CDR3 runs to 13 residues. The V end lost 3 bases, the J end lost 2 bases, and 8 bases lay between the germline ends. CDR1 and CDR2 from the germline V gene are LNHDA and SQIVND (reference sequence). CDR3 sequence (DNA): TGTGCCAGTAGTATGGCGGTTACCTACGAGCAGTACTTC. This translates into CASSMAVTYEQYF. Full variable domain (missing parts from reference TRBV19 and TRBJ2-7): DGGITQSPKYLFRKEGQNVTLSCEQNLNHDAMYWYRQDPGQGLRLIYYSQIVNDFQKGDIAEGYSVSREKKESFPLTVTSAQKNPTAFYLCASSMAVTYEQYFGPGTRLTVT.

The J gene is TRBJ2-7, the V gene TRBV5-4; 9 bases are a match to TRBD2. This CDR3 has 16 residues. Per the germline V gene, CDR1 is SGHNT and CDR2 is YYREEE (reference sequence). J gave up 6 bases and V 0 bases, and 10 bases lay outside the gene matches. The DNA for the CDR3 is TGTGCCAGCAGCTTGGCCAATCAGGGACTAGCTGGCGAGCAGTACTTC. As protein: CASSLANQGLAGEQYF.

V is TRBV9 and J is TRBJ2-7; maybe TRBD1 (6 bases). Per the germline V gene, CDR1 is SGDLS and CDR2 is YYNGEE. Trimming cost V 3 bases and J 3 bases, with 10 bases left between them. The CDR3 is 13 amino acids. CDR3 amino acids: CASSAGQNYEQYF. CDR3 DNA sequence: TGTGCCAGCAGCGCTGGACAGAACTACGAGCAGTACTTC.

The CDR3, as DNA: TGCGCCAGCAGCCAAGACGGACTAGCGGGGGGGCAGTTCTTC. Translated: CASSQDGLAGGQFF. The chain couples TRBV4-3 to TRBJ2-1; 14 bases are shared with TRBD2. The germline gives CDR1 LGHNA, CDR2 YSLEER. This CDR3 spans 14 amino acids. After removal of 0 bases from V and 12 bases from J, the junction contained 1 base not matched to a gene.

This chain joins TRBV5-6 and TRBJ2-7; 10 nucleotides agree with TRBD1. Germline-derived CDR1 and CDR2 are SGHDT and YYEEEE. The CDR3 has 14 amino acids. V lost 0 bases and J lost 4; bases outside the gene matches: 1. This chain's CDR3 is CASSLGGQGYEQYF. CDR3 nucleotides: TGTGCCAGCAGCTTGGGGGGACAGGGGTACGAGCAGTACTTC.

This sequence joins TRBV27 and TRBJ2-1; D is possibly TRBD2 (5 bases). This CDR3 has 15 residues. V dropped 2 bases and J dropped 9 bases, with 17 bases sitting between them. From germline, CDR1 is MNHEY and CDR2 SMNVEV (reference sequence). The CDR3 DNA reads TGTGCCAGCAGTTTAGGTCACGGGGTGGGTGCTGAGCAGTTCTTC. Translation: CASSLGHGVGAEQFF.